The 25 T cell receptor beta chains given below trace back to one sample, sequenced in a study of blood T cell repertoires in COVID-19. Here immunoSEQ multiplex PCR was the method, and the copy in TCRdb shows in-frame clones only, minus some. The data contain 290,000 or so clones, nearly 90% of them singletons. The sequencing sample was made of PBMCs or T cells enriched from blood (not recorded which). The receptors were gathered from a woman aged 18 to 35 with acute COVID-19.

The chain employs TRBV5-8 and TRBJ2-2; the match to TRBD2 covers 15 bases. The CDR3 runs 17 residues. In germline, CDR1 is SGHTS, CDR2 YDEGEE. With V trimmed by 5 bases and J by 7 bases, 9 bases remained unmatched. The CDR3 loop reads CASRIGLAGGHDGELFF. The CDR3 DNA follows: TGTGCCAGCAGGATTGGACTAGCGGGAGGGCATGACGGGGAGCTGTTTTTT.

The rearrangement uses TRBV11-2 and TRBJ2-1; 8 nucleotides match TRBD2. Germline V CDR1 and CDR2: SGHAT, FQNNGV. Germline trimming cut 5 bases from V and 0 bases from J; bases unmatched to any gene: 12. The CDR3 has 18 amino acids. The CDR3 sequence is CASSPGASGWSSYNEQFF. CDR3 in DNA: TGTGCCAGCAGCCCCGGGGCTAGCGGGTGGAGCTCCTACAATGAGCAGTTCTTC. The complete variable domain, with remaining parts taken from reference TRBV11-2 and TRBJ2-1, reads EAGVAQSPRYKIIEKRQSVAFWCNPISGHATLYWYQQILGQGPKLLIQFQNNGVVDDSQLPKDRFSAERLKGVDSTLKIQPAKLEDSAVYLCASSPGASGWSSYNEQFFGPGTRLTVL.

V usage is TRBV29-1 and J usage is TRBJ1-1, with TRBD1 as a possible D gene (5 bases). The CDR3 extends over 12 amino acids. Trimming took 4 bases from V and 4 from J, leaving 10 bases between them. The V gene's germline CDR1 is SQVTM and CDR2 ANQGSEA. CDR3 loop: CSVVSRATEAFF. In DNA form, the CDR3 reads TGCAGCGTTGTTAGCAGGGCCACTGAAGCTTTCTTT.

The V and J genes are TRBV11-3 and TRBJ2-3, with TRBD2 as a possible D gene (5 bases). The CDR3 length is 16 residues. In germline, CDR1 is SGHNT, CDR2 YENEEA. V was shortened by 5 bases and J by 2 bases, with 17 bases between the two germline ends. CDR3 DNA sequence: TGTGCCAGCAGCCCCCGTGCGGGCCAGTCCACAGATACGCAGTATTTT. Translation gives CASSPRAGQSTDTQYF. Using reference TRBV11-3 and TRBJ2-3 for the parts outside the CDR3, the full variable domain is EAGVVQSPRYKIIEKKQPVAFWCNPISGHNTLYWYLQNLGQGPELLIRYENEEAVDDSQLPKDRFSAERLKGVDSTLKIQPAELGDSAVYLCASSPRAGQSTDTQYFGPGTRLTVL.

The chain combines TRBV28 with TRBJ1-6; 8 bases agree with TRBD1. Trimming took 7 bases from V and 5 from J; bases not matched to a gene: 4. This CDR3 spans 14 amino acids. CDR1 is MDHEN and CDR2 is SYDVKM in the germline V gene. This CDR3 reads CASTPGQDNSPLHF. CDR3 in DNA: TGTGCCAGCACCCCGGGACAGGATAATTCACCCCTCCACTTT.

This clone was detected once. The chain uses TRBV9 and TRBJ1-1, with 9 positions matching TRBD1. The CDR3 is 14 amino acids. Losses at the gene ends were 4 bases for V and 6 bases for J; bases not matched to a gene: 7. The germline V gene has CDR1 SGDLS and CDR2 YYNGEE. The CDR3 DNA reads TGTGCCAGCAGCTTTACAGGGGGCAATGCTGAAGCTTTCTTT. It codes for CASSFTGGNAEAFF.

This clone was observed a single time. The chain has TRBV19 and TRBJ2-1; 8 bases fit TRBD1. Germline V gives CDR1 LNHDA, CDR2 SQIVND (reference sequence). Trimming took 7 bases from V and 4 from J; bases not matched to a gene: 9. The length of the CDR3 is 15 residues. In DNA form, the CDR3 reads TGTGCCAGTATTCGTCAGGGGGCAGGATACAATGAGCAGTTCTTC. It specifies CASIRQGAGYNEQFF.

The rearrangement joins TRBV2 to TRBJ1-1, with 7 bases aligning to TRBD1. V trimming: 4 bases; J trimming: 3 bases; junction bases outside the gene matches: 5. Germline CDR1 and CDR2: SNHLY and FYNNEI. This CDR3 has 14 residues. The chain's CDR3 is CASSGQGMDTEAFF. As DNA, the CDR3 is TGTGCCAGCAGTGGACAGGGAATGGACACTGAAGCTTTCTTT.

The V call is TRBV12-3 or TRBV12-4, the J call TRBJ1-4, with 7 bases identical to TRBD1. The CDR3 covers 13 residues. V lost 5 bases and J lost 8; bases outside the gene matches: 5. The CDR3 loop reads CASSRIQGEKLFF. The CDR3 DNA sequence: TGTGCCAGCAGTCGAATACAGGGGGAAAAACTGTTTTTT.

The chain's CDR3 is CASSLINRGDNSPLHF. CDR3 nucleotides: TGTGCCAGTAGCTTGATAAACAGGGGAGATAATTCACCCCTCCACTTT. The chain uses TRBV19 and TRBJ1-6, with 7 bases that match TRBD1. Germline-derived CDR1 and CDR2 are LNHDA and SQIVND (reference sequence). The trim removed 6 bases at V and 5 bases at J, leaving 10 bases unmatched. There are 16 residues in the CDR3.

The chain carries TRBV9 and TRBJ2-1; TRBD2 might be the D (5 bases). Germline loops: CDR1 SGDLS, CDR2 YYNGEE. The CDR3 is 15 amino acids. The V end was cut by 0 bases, the J end by 2 bases, with 9 bases between. In DNA, the CDR3 is TGTGCCAGCAGCGTAGGGACTGGGGCCTACAATGAGCAGTTCTTC. Protein: CASSVGTGAYNEQFF.

This chain links TRBV10-1 with TRBJ2-7; 8 bases are shared with TRBD1. J lost 9 bases, V lost 0 bases, and 4 bases had no gene match. Germline values: CDR1 WNHNN, CDR2 SYGVQD (reference sequence). This CDR3 contains 13 residues. The CDR3 loop reads CASSESDRGRQYF. CDR3 coding DNA: TGCGCCAGCAGTGAGTCCGACAGGGGACGGCAGTACTTC.

The J gene is TRBJ2-1, the V gene TRBV7-2; maybe TRBD1 (5 bases). CDR3 length: 14 amino acids. The V end lost 5 bases, the J end lost 3 bases, and 11 bases lay between the germline ends. Germline lookup yields CDR1 SGHTA and CDR2 FQGNSA. CDR3 coding DNA: TGTGCCAGCAGCCCGGCAGGGCTCTACAATGAGCAGTTCTTC. Translated: CASSPAGLYNEQFF.

This chain connects TRBV6-6 to TRBJ2-2; a weak D match, TRBD2 (6 bases). From germline, CDR1 is MNHNY and CDR2 SVGAGI (reference sequence). The length of the CDR3 is 16 residues. V was cut by 6 bases and J by 2 bases, with 16 bases left in between. This chain's CDR3 is CASSQRVKGNTGELFF. CDR3 DNA sequence: TGTGCCAGCAGCCAGCGGGTAAAAGGAAACACCGGGGAGCTGTTTTTT.

The genes are TRBV9 and TRBJ2-1, with 11 nucleotides matching TRBD2. V shed 3 bases and J 8 bases; nucleotides not matched to a gene: 10. CDR3 length: 16 residues. CDR1 is SGDLS, CDR2 YYNGEE, per germline. CDR3 in amino acids: CASSENRASGRHEQFF. CDR3 DNA: TGTGCCAGCAGCGAAAACCGGGCTAGCGGGAGGCATGAGCAGTTCTTC.

This clone occurred a few times. This specimen includes other DNA sequences encoding the same CDR3. The V gene is TRBV24-1, the J gene TRBJ1-5; TRBD1 aligns across 9 bases. Germline V CDR1 and CDR2: KGHDR, SFDVKD. This CDR3 contains 15 residues. V was clipped by 3 bases and J by 5 bases; unmatched bases: 4. The CDR3 region has the DNA TGTGCCACCAGTGATCCCACAGGGGGCGATCAGCCCCAGCATTTT. It encodes CATSDPTGGDQPQHF.

This clone was counted a few times. This rearrangement joins TRBV5-6 to TRBJ2-1; TRBD1 agrees at 7 bases. The CDR3 extends over 15 amino acids. Trimming at V came to 4 bases and at J to 4 bases, leaving 8 bases not matched to a gene. The germline gives CDR1 SGHDT, CDR2 YYEEEE. The CDR3 spells CASSIDRVGYNEQFF. CDR3 sequence (DNA): TGTGCCAGCAGCATAGACAGGGTAGGTTACAATGAGCAGTTCTTC.

The genes are TRBV11-3 and TRBJ1-2; D gene uncertain. The CDR3 extends over 13 amino acids. Germline CDR1 and CDR2: SGHNT and YENEEA. Between the trimmed V and J ends, which lost 1 base and 7 bases, there was a span of 10 bases. DNA of the CDR3: TGTGCCAGCAGCTTAGCAGGTTCTGGTGGCTACACCTTC. Translated: CASSLAGSGGYTF.

This rearrangement joins TRBV3-1 (or the pseudogene TRBV3-2) to TRBJ1-4; D is perhaps TRBD1 (5 bases). This CDR3 spans 16 amino acids. Trimming took off 0 bases at V and 3 bases at J, with 11 bases between the two ends. The germline gives CDR1 LGHDT, CDR2 YNNKEL (reference sequence). Here the CDR3 reads CASSQDVGGSNEKLFF. For the CDR3, the DNA is TGTGCCAGCAGCCAAGATGTGGGGGGGTCTAATGAAAAACTGTTTTTT.

The V gene is TRBV7-9, the J gene TRBJ2-4; D may be TRBD2 (7 bases). The CDR3 extends over 15 amino acids. CDR1 and CDR2 (germline): SEHNR, FQNEAQ (reference sequence). V dropped 2 bases and J dropped 3 bases, with 11 bases sitting between them. Here the CDR3 reads CASSLRGGDKNIQYF. CDR3 bases: TGTGCCAGCAGCTTAAGGGGGGGAGACAAAAACATTCAGTACTTC. Together with reference TRBV7-9 and TRBJ2-4, the CDR3 gives the full variable domain: DTGVSQNPRHKITKRGQNVTFRCDPISEHNRLYWYRQTLGQGPEFLTYFQNEAQLEKSRLLSDRFSAERPKGSFSTLEIQRTEQGDSAMYLCASSLRGGDKNIQYFGAGTRLSVL.

The chain has TRBV9 and TRBJ2-1, with TRBD2 matching over 9 bases. The CDR3 contains 14 residues. CDR1 is SGDLS and CDR2 is YYNGEE in the germline V gene. The junction had 4 bases not matched to a gene; V was cut back by 4 bases and J by 5 bases. CDR3 bases: TGTGCCAGCAGCCCAAGACTAGCGGACAATGAGCAGTTCTTC. Translating it yields CASSPRLADNEQFF.

For this clone: The junction and the germline gene differ at one end; a read error may be behind it. The rearrangement uses TRBV30 and TRBJ2-5; the D gene is possibly TRBD2 (6 bases). The CDR3 covers 13 residues. In germline, CDR1 is GTSNPN, CDR2 SVGIG (reference sequence). This chain's CDR3 is CALSTGVGETQYF. In DNA, the CDR3 is TGTGCCTTGAGTACGGGGGTGGGAGAGACCCAGTACTTC.

This chain uses TRBV7-6 with TRBJ2-6; TRBD2 is a possible D gene (7 bases). The V gene's germline CDR1 is SGHVS and CDR2 FNYEAQ. The V gene lost 4 bases and the J gene lost 0 bases, with 28 bases spanning the gap. The CDR3 totals 22 residues. This CDR3 reads CASSSPLTGGHLINSGANVLTF. CDR3 sequence (DNA): TGTGCCAGCAGCTCCCCGCTCACGGGGGGACACCTGATCAACTCTGGGGCCAACGTCCTGACTTTC.

The rearrangement uses TRBV7-2 and TRBJ2-5; D is possibly TRBD1 (5 bases). The germline V and J ends were trimmed by 1 base and 3 bases, with 9 bases remaining between them. The CDR3 covers 14 residues. The V gene's germline CDR1 is SGHTA and CDR2 FQGNSA. The CDR3 protein is CASSLEAGKETQYF. The CDR3 DNA reads as TGTGCCAGCAGCTTAGAGGCAGGGAAAGAGACCCAGTACTTC.

The chain couples TRBV5-6 to TRBJ2-3, with D tentatively TRBD2 (6 bases). The V gene's germline CDR1 is SGHDT and CDR2 YYEEEE. Trimming pared 2 bases from V and 8 bases from J, leaving 9 bases between. CDR3 length equals 12 residues. CDR3 in amino acids: CASSFNGGTQYF. CDR3 in DNA: TGTGCCAGCAGCTTCAACGGGGGTACGCAGTATTTT.